This TCR beta chain was identified in a study of immune evolution from preneoplasia to lung adenocarcinoma. The protocol was immunoSEQ multiplex PCR, while the TCRdb copy is restricted to in-frame clones and leaves out a portion. The repertoire has fewer than 6,000 clones, about four fifths of them found once; the top ten carry 10% to 11%. Nucleic acids came from premalignant or tumor cells enriched by macro-dissection. Concerning this clone: What it recognizes is unknown.

Study-wide results and caveats: Compared with EGFR-mutant or double wild-type lesions, KRAS-mutant nodules were more clonal.

This CDR3 is 13 amino acids long. V gave up 1 base and J gave up 0 bases, with 4 bases separating them. In germline, CDR1 is LNHDA, CDR2 SQIVND (reference sequence). The TCR was taken from a person aged 60-80 years with lung adenocarcinoma. What was sequenced was FFPE minimally invasive lung adenocarcinoma tissue. This chain links TRBV19 with TRBJ2-7; no clear D. CDR3 sequence (DNA): TGTGCCAGTAGTATAGGGAGCTCCTACGAGCAGTACTTC. Translation: CASSIGSSYEQYF. Full variable domain (remainder filled in from reference TRBV19 and TRBJ2-7): DGGITQSPKYLFRKEGQNVTLSCEQNLNHDAMYWYRQDPGQGLRLIYYSQIVNDFQKGDIAEGYSVSREKKESFPLTVTSAQKNPTAFYLCASSIGSSYEQYFGPGTRLTVT.